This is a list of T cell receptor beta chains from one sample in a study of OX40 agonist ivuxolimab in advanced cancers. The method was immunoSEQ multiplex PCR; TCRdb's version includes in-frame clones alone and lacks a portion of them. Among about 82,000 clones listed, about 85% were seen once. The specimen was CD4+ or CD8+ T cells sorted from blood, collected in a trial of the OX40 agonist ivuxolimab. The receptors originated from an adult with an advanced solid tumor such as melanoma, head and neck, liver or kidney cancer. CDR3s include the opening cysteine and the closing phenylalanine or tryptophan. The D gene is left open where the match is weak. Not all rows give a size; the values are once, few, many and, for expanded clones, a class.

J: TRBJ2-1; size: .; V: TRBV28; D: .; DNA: TGTGCCAGCAGTTTTTCCAGCGTAGCCTACAATGAGCAGTTCTTC; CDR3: CASSFSSVAYNEQFF
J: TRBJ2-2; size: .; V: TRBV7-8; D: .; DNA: TGTGCCAGCAGCTTAGTCCCCCCGGGACGGGGGCCCGGGGAGCTGTTTTTT; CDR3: CASSLVPPGRGPGELFF
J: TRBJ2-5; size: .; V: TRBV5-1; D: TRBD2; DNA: TGCGCCAGCAGCTCGGGACTAGCGGGGAGAGAGACCCAGTACTTC; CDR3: CASSSGLAGRETQYF
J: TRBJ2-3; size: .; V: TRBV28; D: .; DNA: TGTGCCAGCACACCTGGACGTGCGGATACGCAGTATTTT; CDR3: CASTPGRADTQYF
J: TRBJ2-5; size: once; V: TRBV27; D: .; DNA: TGTGCCAGCATGAGGGGGTACCAAGAGACCCAGTACTTC; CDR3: CASMRGYQETQYF
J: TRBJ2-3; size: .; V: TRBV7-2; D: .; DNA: TGTGCCAGCAGCCCGATGAGAACGCAGTATTTT; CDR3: CASSPMRTQYF
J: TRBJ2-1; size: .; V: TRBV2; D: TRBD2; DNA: TGTGCCAGCCAGCGGGAGGGCATTGGTGAGCAGTTCTTC; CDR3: CASQREGIGEQFF
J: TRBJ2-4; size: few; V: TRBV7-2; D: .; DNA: TGTGCCAGCAGCCAAACCAAGCAGCAAGCCAAAAACATTCAGTACTTC; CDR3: CASSQTKQQAKNIQYF
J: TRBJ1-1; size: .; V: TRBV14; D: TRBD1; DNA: TGTGCCAGCGCCGGACAGGGTTACACTGAAGCTTTCTTT; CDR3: CASAGQGYTEAFF
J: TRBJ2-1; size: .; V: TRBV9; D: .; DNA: TGTGCCAGCAGCGTAGGCCAGTTCTACAATGAGCAGTTCTTC; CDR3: CASSVGQFYNEQFF
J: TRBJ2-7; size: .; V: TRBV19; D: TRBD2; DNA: TGTGCCAGTAGTAATAGGCTAGCGGGTACGTACGAGCAGTACTTC; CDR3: CASSNRLAGTYEQYF
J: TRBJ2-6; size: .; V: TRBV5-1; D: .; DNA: TGCGCCAGCAGCTTCTCCACTGGGGCCAACGTCCTGACTTTC; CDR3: CASSFSTGANVLTF
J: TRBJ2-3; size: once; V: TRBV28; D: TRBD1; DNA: TGTGCCAGCAGAGGGACAGGGGGCTTAGATACGCAGTATTTT; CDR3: CASRGTGGLDTQYF
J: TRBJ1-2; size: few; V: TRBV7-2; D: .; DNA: TGTGCCAGCAGCTTAGCCAGTTTTGGTGGCTACACCTTC; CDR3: CASSLASFGGYTF
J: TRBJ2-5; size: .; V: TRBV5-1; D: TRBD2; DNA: TGCGCCAGCGGGGCGGGAGGGCCAGAGACCCAGTACTTC; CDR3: CASGAGGPETQYF
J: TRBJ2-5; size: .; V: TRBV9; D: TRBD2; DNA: TGTGCCAGCAGCGGGACGGGACTAGCGGGAGCGATGGAGACCCAGTACTTC; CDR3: CASSGTGLAGAMETQYF
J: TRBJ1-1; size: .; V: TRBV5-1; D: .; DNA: TGCGCCAGCAGTGAAGGGTCCCGGGGCAACACTGAAGCTTTCTTT; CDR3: CASSEGSRGNTEAFF
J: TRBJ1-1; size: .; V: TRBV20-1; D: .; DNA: TGCAGTGCTCAGGGGCGCACTGAAGCTTTCTTT; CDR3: CSAQGRTEAFF
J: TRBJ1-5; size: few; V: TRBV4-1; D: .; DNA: TGCGCCAGCAGCCGGGAGGGGTCCGGACAGCCCCAGCATTTT; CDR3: CASSREGSGQPQHF
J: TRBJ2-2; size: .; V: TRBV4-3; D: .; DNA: TGCGCCAGCAGCCAGGACGCACTACCCAGCACCGGGGAGCTGTTTTTT; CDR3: CASSQDALPSTGELFF
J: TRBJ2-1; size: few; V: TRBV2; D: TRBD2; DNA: TGTGCCAGCAGGGCGAGCGGGAGGGCCAGGGGCTACAATGAGCAGTTCTTC; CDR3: CASRASGRARGYNEQFF
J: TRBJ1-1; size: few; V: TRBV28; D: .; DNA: TGTGCCAGCAGTTCCCCAGGGGAGAACACTGAAGCTTTCTTT; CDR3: CASSSPGENTEAFF
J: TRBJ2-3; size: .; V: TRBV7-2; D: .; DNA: TGTGCCAGCAGCTTAGCACCCGCGGACGCGAATACGCAGTATTTT; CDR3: CASSLAPADANTQYF
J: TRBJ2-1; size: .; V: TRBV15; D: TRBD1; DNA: TGTGCCACCAGCGGCCTTGGGACAGGGAAGGATGAGCAGTTCTTC; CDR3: CATSGLGTGKDEQFF
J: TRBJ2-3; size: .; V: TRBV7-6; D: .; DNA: TGTGCCAGCAGCTCCTCTCCGGGAGATGGCACAGATACGCAGTATTTT; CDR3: CASSSSPGDGTDTQYF
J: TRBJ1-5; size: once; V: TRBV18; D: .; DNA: TGTGCCAGCTCATTCGGGCCCGGAGATCAGCCCCAGCATTTT; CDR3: CASSFGPGDQPQHF
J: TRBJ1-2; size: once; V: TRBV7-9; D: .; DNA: TGTGCCAGCACCAGTGGGGGTGGTAACTATGGCTACACCTTC; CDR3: CASTSGGGNYGYTF
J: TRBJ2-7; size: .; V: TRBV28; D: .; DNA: TGTGCCAGCGGCCTCCGGGGCGAGCAGTACTTC; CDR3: CASGLRGEQYF
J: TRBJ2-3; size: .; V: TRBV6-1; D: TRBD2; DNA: TGTGCCAGCAGACAACAACGGGGGGGCACAGATACGCAGTATTTT; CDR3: CASRQQRGGTDTQYF
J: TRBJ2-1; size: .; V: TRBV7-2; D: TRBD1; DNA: TGTGCCAGCAGCCGGCAGGGGGAATCGCCAGGAATCTTC; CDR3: CASSRQGESPGIF
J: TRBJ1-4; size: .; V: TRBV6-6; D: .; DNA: TGTGCCAGCAGTTACGGGGGCTCGGAACTGTTTTTT; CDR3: CASSYGGSELFF
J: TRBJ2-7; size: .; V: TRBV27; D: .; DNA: TGTGCCAGCAGCTCGGGGCAGGGCCCTTTATTACAGTACTTC; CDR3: CASSSGQGPLLQYF
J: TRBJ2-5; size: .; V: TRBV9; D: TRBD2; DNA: TGTGCCAGCACACCGGGACTAGCGGGAGGGGTAGAGACCCAGTACTTC; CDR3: CASTPGLAGGVETQYF
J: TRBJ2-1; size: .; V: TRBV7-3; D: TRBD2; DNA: TGTGCCAGCAGCTTAGGACTAGCCGGGACGGGTGAGCAGTTCTTC; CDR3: CASSLGLAGTGEQFF
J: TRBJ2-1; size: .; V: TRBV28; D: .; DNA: TGTGCCAGCAGTTTAACGTCCGGCGACCCCCGTTACAATGAGCAGTTCTTC; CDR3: CASSLTSGDPRYNEQFF
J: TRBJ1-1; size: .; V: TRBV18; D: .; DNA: TGTGCCAGCTCACCACGTGAGAGTGAAGCTTTCTTT; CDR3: CASSPRESEAFF
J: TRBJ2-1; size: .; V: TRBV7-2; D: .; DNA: TGTGCCAGCAGCATAACCCCGGGAGTTCGGCAGTTCTTC; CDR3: CASSITPGVRQFF